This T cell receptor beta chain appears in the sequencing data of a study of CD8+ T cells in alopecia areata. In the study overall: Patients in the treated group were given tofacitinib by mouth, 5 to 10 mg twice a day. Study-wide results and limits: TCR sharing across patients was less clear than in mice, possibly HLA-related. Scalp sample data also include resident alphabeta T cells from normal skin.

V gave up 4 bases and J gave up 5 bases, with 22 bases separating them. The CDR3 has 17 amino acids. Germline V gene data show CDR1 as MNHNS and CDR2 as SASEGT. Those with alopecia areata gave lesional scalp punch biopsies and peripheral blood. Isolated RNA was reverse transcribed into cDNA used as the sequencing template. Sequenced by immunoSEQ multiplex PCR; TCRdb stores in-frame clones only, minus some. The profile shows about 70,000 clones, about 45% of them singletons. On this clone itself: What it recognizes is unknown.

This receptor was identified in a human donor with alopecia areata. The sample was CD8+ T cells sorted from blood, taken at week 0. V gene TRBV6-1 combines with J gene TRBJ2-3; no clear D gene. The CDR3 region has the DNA TGTGCCAGCAGTGCCACACTCTTCGTGTTGGGGTTAGATACGCAGTATTTT. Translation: CASSATLFVLGLDTQYF.